A selection of T cell receptor beta chains follows, all from one sample in a study of human T cells and chemical hapten exposure. MiXCR, run by TCRdb on the RACE reads, gives a single entry per CDR3 protein. Of more than 70,000 distinct CDR3 sequences in the sample, 8.5% were seen once. Sequenced here: whole blood, sampled in connection with sensitization to the hapten diphenylcyclopropenone (DPC). The receptors were sampled from a man aged 35-49 years with alopecia areata. Some clones in this sample may be carry-over from other donors' samples. Each CDR3 is given with its conserved first and last residue. Each record gives: V gene, J gene, CDR3 protein.

v_call: TRBV18
j_call: TRBJ2-3
cdr3_aa: CASSPPSTSTDTQYF

v_call: TRBV27
j_call: TRBJ2-3
cdr3_aa: CASSFTRTDTQYF

v_call: TRBV6-5
j_call: TRBJ1-2
cdr3_aa: CASSYSRGPNYGYTF

v_call: TRBV7-2
j_call: TRBJ2-1
cdr3_aa: CASSLASAGGYNEQFF

v_call: TRBV20-1
j_call: TRBJ2-3
cdr3_aa: CSAPRTDTSTDTQYF

v_call: TRBV4-3
j_call: TRBJ1-6
cdr3_aa: CASSQEEGTGGFSPLHF

v_call: TRBV12-3/TRBV12-4
j_call: TRBJ2-1
cdr3_aa: CASSSLAGGAYNEQFF

v_call: TRBV20-1
j_call: TRBJ1-2
cdr3_aa: CSASGQGQGYTF

v_call: TRBV7-8
j_call: TRBJ1-5
cdr3_aa: CASTMNGGYSNQPQHF

v_call: TRBV25-1
j_call: TRBJ2-7
cdr3_aa: CASSEPGTLSSYEQYF

v_call: TRBV29-1
j_call: TRBJ2-1
cdr3_aa: CSPFSLGEQFF

v_call: TRBV14
j_call: TRBJ2-1
cdr3_aa: CASRRGLGENNEQFF

v_call: TRBV10-3
j_call: TRBJ2-5
cdr3_aa: CAIRRDIQETQYF

v_call: TRBV20-1
j_call: TRBJ2-1
cdr3_aa: CSARPTSVVYNEQFF

v_call: TRBV20-1
j_call: TRBJ1-2
cdr3_aa: CSASMSGEIVNYGYTF

v_call: TRBV5-1
j_call: TRBJ2-5
cdr3_aa: CASTNGGQETQYF

v_call: TRBV6-1
j_call: TRBJ1-1
cdr3_aa: CASSAAANTEAFF